This TCR beta chain was sequenced during a study of shared clonotypes between healthy human individuals. Per the germline V gene, CDR1 is LNHDA and CDR2 is SQIVND (reference sequence). The CDR3 is made up of 15 amino acids. With 0 bases clipped from V and 4 bases from J, the junction kept 3 bases outside the gene matches. Study-wide results and caveats: The study found roughly 5% of naive CD4 clonotypes shared across several donors. Generally, naive subsets (rather than memory subsets) showed larger estimated richness. Rarefaction curves obtained for sorted subsets showed sequencing incomplete despite large depth.

Turning to this clone: Its matching antigen is unknown.

Data came from immunoSEQ multiplex PCR; TCRdb stores just in-frame clones and leaves some out. The repertoire holds roughly 2 million clones, with 85% to 95% as singletons. This sequence joins TRBV19 and TRBJ1-2; 9 bases map to TRBD1. Sequenced sample: naive CD4+ T cells sorted from blood. Subset reported: CD45RA+ positively selected. This receptor was obtained from a man between 18 and 35 years old in good health. The DNA for the CDR3 is TGTGCCAGTAGTATAGAACAGGGGGCGACCTATGGCTACACCTTC. It yields the protein CASSIEQGATYGYTF.